Below are 7 T cell receptor beta chains sequenced from a single sample in a study of blood T cell repertoires in COVID-19. Produced via immunoSEQ multiplex PCR; TCRdb's table is partial and in-frame only. The table includes about 210,000 clones, approximately 86% detected once. Specimen: PBMCs or T cells enriched from blood (not recorded which). These receptor sequences come from a man in his late teens or twenties with acute COVID-19.

This clone was observed a single time. This chain connects TRBV5-1 to TRBJ2-2; 8 bases align to TRBD2. This CDR3 has 17 amino acids. V lost 3 bases to trimming and J lost 7 bases; unmatched junction nucleotides: 14. CDR1 is SGHRS, CDR2 YFSETQ, per germline. Written as DNA, the CDR3 is TGCGCCAGCAGCTCGCCCTCGGGGGCTAGCGGGCGCGGGGAGCTGTTTTTT. Translating it yields CASSSPSGASGRGELFF.

The chain uses TRBV9 and TRBJ1-3, with 10 positions matching TRBD1. Unmatched junction bases numbered 4, after V lost 4 bases and J lost 3 bases. From germline, CDR1 is SGDLS and CDR2 YYNGEE. This CDR3 is 15 amino acids long. The CDR3 loop reads CASSRQGALGNTIYF. CDR3 DNA: TGTGCCAGCAGCCGACAGGGGGCGCTTGGAAACACCATATATTTT. Using reference TRBV9 and TRBJ1-3 for the parts outside the CDR3, the full variable domain is DSGVTQTPKHLITATGQRVTLRCSPRSGDLSVYWYQQSLDQGLQFLIQYYNGEERAKGNILERFSAQQFPDLHSELNLSSLELGDSALYFCASSRQGALGNTIYFGEGSWLTVV.

The rearrangement uses TRBV4-1 and TRBJ2-3, with TRBD2 matching over 13 bases. The CDR3 contains 18 residues. CDR1 and CDR2 from the germline V gene are MGHRA and YSYEKL. Germline trimming cut 0 bases from V and 8 bases from J; bases unmatched to any gene: 11. The CDR3 loop is CASSQETGTSGKVGTQYF. The CDR3 DNA follows: TGCGCCAGCAGCCAAGAGACTGGGACTAGCGGGAAAGTCGGTACGCAGTATTTT.

The V and J genes are TRBV25-1 and TRBJ1-1; D unclear. Trimming removed 2 bases from V and 8 bases from J, with 9 bases in between. The CDR3 runs to 12 residues. The germline V gene encodes CDR1 MGHDK and CDR2 SYGVNS. CDR3 coding DNA: TGTGCCAGCAGTGAACCTGGACTGGAAGCTTTCTTT. Protein: CASSEPGLEAFF.

This chain uses TRBV4-1 with TRBJ1-6; 7 bases map to TRBD1. V lost 4 bases, J lost 7 bases, and 10 bases stayed unmatched. The CDR3 extends over 16 amino acids. The germline V gene encodes CDR1 MGHRA and CDR2 YSYEKL. CDR3 coding DNA: TGCGCCAGCAGCCTCGAACCGGGACAGACCAATTCACCCCTCCACTTT. It translates to CASSLEPGQTNSPLHF.

V and J are TRBV30 and TRBJ1-6; D unclear. Trimming stripped 0 bases from V and 10 bases from J, with 13 bases between. The V gene's germline CDR1 is GTSNPN and CDR2 SVGIG (reference sequence). This CDR3 is built from 14 residues. CDR3 sequence (DNA): TGTGCCTGGAGTGTAACACAGAGCTCGTCACCCCTCCACTTT. Residues: CAWSVTQSSSPLHF. The whole variable domain, remainder taken from reference TRBV30 and TRBJ1-6, is SQTIHQWPATLVQPVGSPLSLECTVEGTSNPNLYWYRQAAGRGLQLLFYSVGIGQISSEVPQNLSASRPQDRQFILSSKKLLLSDSGFYLCAWSVTQSSSPLHFGNGTRLTVT.

V and J are TRBV28 and TRBJ2-2; 8 bases map to TRBD1. CDR3 length: 15 amino acids. Germline CDR1 is MDHEN and CDR2 is SYDVKM. The V segment lost 3 bases and the J segment 3 bases; nucleotides outside the gene matches: 3. CDR3 in amino acids: CASSFGQGHTGELFF. In DNA, the CDR3 is TGTGCCAGCAGTTTCGGACAGGGACACACCGGGGAGCTGTTTTTT.